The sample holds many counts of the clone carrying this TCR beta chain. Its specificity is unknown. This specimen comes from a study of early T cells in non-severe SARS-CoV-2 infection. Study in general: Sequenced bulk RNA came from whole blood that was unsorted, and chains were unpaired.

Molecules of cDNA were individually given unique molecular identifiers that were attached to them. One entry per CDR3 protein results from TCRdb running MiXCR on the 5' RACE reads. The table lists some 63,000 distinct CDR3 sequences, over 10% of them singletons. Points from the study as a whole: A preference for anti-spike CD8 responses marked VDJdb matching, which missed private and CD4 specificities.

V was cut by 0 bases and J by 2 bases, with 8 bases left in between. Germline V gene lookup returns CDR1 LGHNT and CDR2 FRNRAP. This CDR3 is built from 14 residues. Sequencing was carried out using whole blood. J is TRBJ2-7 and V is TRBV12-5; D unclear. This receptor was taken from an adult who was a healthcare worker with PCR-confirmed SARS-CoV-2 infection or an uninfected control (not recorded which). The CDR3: CASGLVPETYEQYF. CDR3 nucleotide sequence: TGTGCTAGTGGTTTGGTTCCCGAAACCTACGAGCAGTACTTC. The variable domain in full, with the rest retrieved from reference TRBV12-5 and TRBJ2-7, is DARVTQTPRHKVTEMGQEVTMRCQPILGHNTVFWYRQTMMQGLELLAYFRNRAPLDDSGMPKDRFSAEMPDATLATLKIQPSEPRDSAVYFCASGLVPETYEQYFGPGTRLTVT.